Listed below are T cell receptor beta chains from one sample, sequenced in a study of T cell repertoires in cytomegalovirus infection. These receptors lack a known antigen. TCRdb recomputed calls from the reads with MiXCR, one row per CDR3 protein. The table lists 200,000 to 250,000 distinct CDR3 sequences, roughly 34% of them singletons. This material consisted of CD8+ T cells from cultured PBMCs, taken from culture after CMV antigen stimulation. The source of these receptors is a human donor in good health (CMV status not recorded). Some clones in this sample may be carry-over from other donors' samples. Each CDR3 is given with its conserved first and last residue. The D gene is left open where the match is weak. Only part of the rows carry a size: once, few, many, or a class if the clone is expanded.

D,size,J,V,DNA,CDR3
.,.,TRBJ1-6,TRBV11-2,TGTGCCAGCAGCTTAGAAGGTGACCTCCACTTT,CASSLEGDLHF
TRBD1,.,TRBJ2-1,TRBV7-9,TGTGCCAGCAGCTCAATCATGGACAGGGGGCCTGAGCAGTTCTTC,CASSSIMDRGPEQFF
TRBD1,few,TRBJ1-6,TRBV27,TGTGCCAGCAGTCCGACAGGGGGCGAAAATTCACCCCTCCACTTT,CASSPTGGENSPLHF
TRBD1,.,TRBJ2-7,TRBV10-3,TGTGCCATCAGTGACCGGGACAGAGCCTACGAGCAGTACTTC,CAISDRDRAYEQYF
TRBD1,.,TRBJ1-5,TRBV7-3,TGTGCCAGCAGCTTAGGGACAGGGGCTAGACAGCCCCAGCATTTT,CASSLGTGARQPQHF
.,few,TRBJ1-2,TRBV7-2,TGTGCCAGCATCACAGACAGATTCCCCTATGGCTACACCTTC,CASITDRFPYGYTF
TRBD2,few,TRBJ2-3,TRBV4-2,TGTGCCAGCAGCCAAGAGAGTGGGACTAGCGCTAGCACAGATACGCAGTATTTT,CASSQESGTSASTDTQYF
.,.,TRBJ2-7,TRBV29-1,TGCAGCGCCGGGGGAGAATACGAGCAGTACTTC,CSAGGEYEQYF
.,few,TRBJ2-1,TRBV7-6,TGTGCCAGCAGCCCACTACTTCGAGCTTTGAGGACAGATCTCAATGAGCAGTTCTTC,CASSPLLRALRTDLNEQFF
.,few,TRBJ2-7,TRBV13,TGTGCCAGCAGCCCCGGAGCCTCTAGCTTCTACGAGCAGTACTTC,CASSPGASSFYEQYF
TRBD1,few,TRBJ2-7,TRBV12-3/TRBV12-4,TGTGCCAGCAGTAGCCGGGACAGTCTTTCCTACGAGCAGTACTTC,CASSSRDSLSYEQYF
.,few,TRBJ2-7,TRBV7-9,TGTGCCAGCAGCTCGGACGGATACTACGAGCAGTACTTC,CASSSDGYYEQYF
.,few,TRBJ1-1,TRBV7-9,TGTGCCAGCATCGATGTAGGAGGGGCTTGGGCTGAAGCTTTCTTT,CASIDVGGAWAEAFF
TRBD2,.,TRBJ2-5,TRBV7-4,TGTGCCAGCAGGACTAGCGGTGAAGAGACCCAGTACTTC,CASRTSGEETQYF
TRBD1,few,TRBJ1-6,TRBV27,TGTGCCAGCAGTTACGGACAGGGTGGGTCACCCCTCCACTTT,CASSYGQGGSPLHF
.,.,TRBJ2-2,TRBV19,TGTGCCAGTACCCTCCGAGGGAACACCGGGGAGCTGTTTTTT,CASTLRGNTGELFF
.,.,TRBJ2-6,TRBV10-3,TGTGCCACCAACGAGCCTACTACCGGGGCCAACGTCCTGACTTTC,CATNEPTTGANVLTF
.,.,TRBJ2-1,TRBV12-3/TRBV12-4,TGTGCCAGCAGTTCCGTCGTCTCCTACAATGAGCAGTTCTTC,CASSSVVSYNEQFF
.,.,TRBJ1-2,TRBV7-4,TGTGCCAGCAGCCTCAGGGGCGTCGTGGAAGGCTACACCTTC,CASSLRGVVEGYTF
.,.,TRBJ2-2,TRBV15,TGTGCCACCAGCAGAGATACGATGGGCCCCGGGGAGCTGTTTTTT,CATSRDTMGPGELFF
.,.,TRBJ2-5,TRBV30,TGTGCCTGGAGTACGAGGCGGCAAGAGACCCAGTACTTC,CAWSTRRQETQYF
.,.,TRBJ2-4,TRBV28,TGTGCCAGCAGTACTGGACGGCTAGCCAAAAACATGCAGTACTTC,CASSTGRLAKNMQYF
.,few,TRBJ1-2,TRBV4-1,TGCGCCAGCAGCCAAGATTCTAGGGCCACTCAGAGCTACACCTTC,CASSQDSRATQSYTF
TRBD1,once,TRBJ1-2,TRBV27,TGTGCCAGCAGTTTCGGGACAGCTAACTATGGCTACACCTTC,CASSFGTANYGYTF
TRBD2,many,TRBJ2-1,TRBV7-2,TGTGCCAGCAGCCCCCTCCCACTAGCGGTCTCCTACAATGAGCAGTTCTTC,CASSPLPLAVSYNEQFF
.,.,TRBJ1-3,TRBV25-1,TGTGCCAGCAGTGAAGACAGCGGAAACACCATATATTTT,CASSEDSGNTIYF
TRBD1,.,TRBJ1-1,TRBV4-2,TGTGCCAGCAGCCCACAGGGGAAAGGGGGAGCGGACACTGAAGCTTTCTTT,CASSPQGKGGADTEAFF
.,once,TRBJ2-7,TRBV27,TGTGCCAGCTGGGAGACAGCCTACGAGCAGTACTTC,CASWETAYEQYF
TRBD1,.,TRBJ1-6,TRBV12-3/TRBV12-4,TGTGCCAGCAGGAGACAGGGGGCGGATAATTCACCCCTCCACTTT,CASRRQGADNSPLHF
.,few,TRBJ2-7,TRBV6-1,TGTGCCAGCAGTGCCGGCCAACACACCTACGAGCAGTACTTC,CASSAGQHTYEQYF
.,.,TRBJ2-5,TRBV27,TGTGCCAGCAGTTCATCCCCCCCGCGGGGACCAGAGACCCAGTACTTC,CASSSSPPRGPETQYF
TRBD2,.,TRBJ2-5,TRBV7-3,TGTGCCAGCAGCCCCTTTTACGGGAGGGGCCAAGAGACCCAGTACTTC,CASSPFYGRGQETQYF
TRBD2,.,TRBJ2-1,TRBV29-1,TGCAGCGTTGAGGGGGGGACCTACAATGAGCAGTTCTTC,CSVEGGTYNEQFF
.,.,TRBJ2-3,TRBV3-1,TGTGCCAGCAGCCAAGTCGTGGGAGGCTCGGATACGCAGTATTTT,CASSQVVGGSDTQYF
TRBD2,.,TRBJ2-5,TRBV10-3,TGTGCCATCAAGTCGGAGCGGGGGAGTCAAGAGACCCAGTACTTC,CAIKSERGSQETQYF
.,.,TRBJ2-5,TRBV2,TGTGCCAGCAGGGTGGGGCTTGGAGGGGAGACCCAGTACTTC,CASRVGLGGETQYF
TRBD2,once,TRBJ2-2,TRBV7-9,TGTGCCAGCAGCTCCTCGACTAGCGGGAAGACCGGGGAGCTGTTTTTT,CASSSSTSGKTGELFF
TRBD2,few,TRBJ2-7,TRBV9,TGTGCCAGCAGCGTCGAAGAACTAGCGGGAGGATACTACGAGCAGTACTTC,CASSVEELAGGYYEQYF